The 15 T cell receptor beta chains given below trace back to one sample, sequenced in a study of cytomegalovirus exposure and HLA in healthy donors. Produced via immunoSEQ multiplex PCR; TCRdb's table is partial and in-frame only. The sample lists roughly 140,000 clones; roughly 86% were seen once. The specimen was PBMCs. The source is a man aged 18-30 years in good health and CMV-seropositive.

This clone was seen a few times. V is TRBV19 and J is TRBJ1-2, with 7 bases fitting TRBD1. Trimming at V came to 8 bases and at J to 1 base, leaving 13 bases not matched to a gene. This CDR3 is 16 amino acids long. Germline V CDR1 and CDR2: LNHDA, SQIVND (reference sequence). CDR3 in DNA: TGTGCCAGTGGCCCCGGGACAGCAGTAGTTAACTATGGCTACACCTTC. Amino acid sequence: CASGPGTAVVNYGYTF.

The chain uses TRBV27 and TRBJ1-1; no definite D call. Trimming removed 6 bases from V and 0 bases from J, with 8 bases in between. The CDR3 has 13 amino acids. Germline CDR1 and CDR2: MNHEY and SMNVEV (reference sequence). CDR3 coding DNA: TGTGCCAGCAGCCCGGCGGTGAACACTGAAGCTTTCTTT. It yields the protein CASSPAVNTEAFF.

The chain carries TRBV5-1 and TRBJ2-5; 10 bases agree with TRBD1. CDR1 and CDR2 (germline): SGHRS, YFSETQ. This CDR3 has 14 residues. J was trimmed by 4 bases and V by 3 bases; bases with no gene match: 3. The chain's CDR3 is CASSSDRGGETQYF. The CDR3 bases are TGCGCCAGCAGCTCGGACAGGGGGGGAGAGACCCAGTACTTC.

This chain connects TRBV9 to TRBJ1-4; possibly TRBD1 for D (6 bases). The CDR3 sequence is 15 residues long. Germline CDR1 and CDR2: SGDLS and YYNGEE. Trimming pared 0 bases from V and 7 bases from J, leaving 13 bases between. The CDR3 loop reads CASSVEASRGEKLFF. The CDR3 DNA reads as TGTGCCAGCAGCGTAGAGGCAAGCAGGGGTGAAAAACTGTTTTTT. Full variable domain (missing parts from reference TRBV9 and TRBJ1-4): DSGVTQTPKHLITATGQRVTLRCSPRSGDLSVYWYQQSLDQGLQFLIQYYNGEERAKGNILERFSAQQFPDLHSELNLSSLELGDSALYFCASSVEASRGEKLFFGSGTQLSVL.

V gene TRBV5-1 combines with J gene TRBJ2-1, with D possibly matching TRBD1 (5 bases). Germline V gene lookup returns CDR1 SGHRS and CDR2 YFSETQ. CDR3 length: 13 residues. V was shortened by 1 base and J by 7 bases, with 9 bases between the two germline ends. In nucleotides, the CDR3 is TGCGCCAGCAGCTTGCCAGGGCAGAATGAGCAGTTCTTC. As protein: CASSLPGQNEQFF.

About this clone: The sample holds other DNA sequences that translate to the same CDR3. The V and J genes are TRBV6-5 and TRBJ1-1, with D perhaps matching TRBD1 (5 bases). Between the trimmed V and J ends, which lost 2 bases and 1 base, there was a span of 5 bases. CDR1 and CDR2 (germline): MNHEY, SVGAGI. This CDR3 comprises 13 residues. The chain's CDR3 is CASSYRGNTEAFF. The CDR3 DNA is TGTGCCAGCAGTTACAGGGGGAACACTGAAGCTTTCTTT.

CDR3 in amino acids: CASSRENEQYF. CDR3 sequence (DNA): TGTGCCAGCAGCAGAGAAAACGAGCAGTACTTC. The chain has TRBV9 and TRBJ2-7; D not certain. Germline CDR1 is SGDLS and CDR2 is YYNGEE. This CDR3 is 11 amino acids long. Trimming pared 4 bases from V and 5 bases from J, leaving 7 bases between.

CDR3 in DNA: TGCGCCAGCAGCTTGGAGAGGGCGAGATACGAGCAGTACTTC. It codes for CASSLERARYEQYF. The chain uses TRBV5-1 and TRBJ2-5, with D possibly being TRBD2 (5 bases). The J call is uncertain, as TRBJ2-7 better fits the DNA end. The CDR3 is 14 amino acids. Germline loops: CDR1 SGHRS, CDR2 YFSETQ.

The chain carries TRBV5-5 and TRBJ2-2; D not certain. V was trimmed by 1 base and J by 8 bases, leaving 12 bases between them. The CDR3 spans 14 residues. Germline assignment: CDR1 SGHKS and CDR2 YYEKEE (reference sequence). The CDR3: CASSLFSGLGELFF. The CDR3 DNA is TGTGCCAGCAGCTTGTTCTCAGGCCTGGGGGAGCTGTTTTTT.

This clone appeared a single time. The J gene is TRBJ2-7, the V gene TRBV5-1; D is possibly TRBD2 (7 bases). Trimming stripped 1 base from V and 0 bases from J, with 11 bases between. In germline, CDR1 is SGHRS, CDR2 YFSETQ. The CDR3 consists of 15 residues. The CDR3 coding sequence is TGCGCCAGCAGCTTGACGGGGGGCAGCTCCTACGAGCAGTACTTC. This translates into CASSLTGGSSYEQYF.

The gene calls are TRBV5-1 and TRBJ2-5, with 8 bases matching TRBD1. The ends lost 4 bases at V and 5 bases at J; junction bases unmatched: 7. Germline assignment: CDR1 SGHRS and CDR2 YFSETQ. This CDR3 has 14 amino acids. The CDR3 spells CASSQTGDGETQYF. In DNA form, the CDR3 reads TGCGCCAGCAGCCAGACAGGGGACGGGGAGACCCAGTACTTC.

CDR3 sequence reads: CASRTDASYSNQPQHF. DNA of the CDR3: TGTGCCAGCAGGACAGACGCCTCCTATAGCAATCAGCCCCAGCATTTT. The rearrangement joins TRBV7-2 to TRBJ1-5, with D maybe TRBD1 (5 bases). Germline V lookup: CDR1 SGHTA, CDR2 FQGNSA. CDR3 size: 16 residues. V was shortened by 6 bases and J by 0 bases, with 15 bases between the two germline ends.

The rearrangement links TRBV15 to TRBJ2-7; TRBD1 might be the D (6 bases). Germline V gives CDR1 LNHNV, CDR2 YYDKDF (reference sequence). The V gene lost 6 bases and the J gene lost 0 bases, with 9 bases spanning the gap. The CDR3 spans 13 residues. The CDR3: CATSRDTSYEQYF. The CDR3 DNA sequence: TGTGCCACCAGTAGGGACACCTCCTACGAGCAGTACTTC.

The chain links TRBV11-2 to TRBJ2-1; 8 nucleotides line up with TRBD1. The V gene end was trimmed by 4 bases and the J gene end by 10 bases; junction bases not matched to a gene: 6. Germline-derived CDR1 and CDR2 are SGHAT and FQNNGV. The CDR3 is 13 residues long. CDR3 in DNA: TGTGCCAGCAGCTCCTTCCGGGACAGGGAGCAGTTCTTC. It codes for CASSSFRDREQFF.

This clone has only a few counts. The J gene is TRBJ1-2, the V gene TRBV19, with 7 bases aligning to TRBD1. The germline V gene encodes CDR1 LNHDA and CDR2 SQIVND (reference sequence). This CDR3 is built from 14 residues. V shed 6 bases, J shed 4 bases, and the junction held 8 bases outside the gene matches. CDR3 nucleotide sequence: TGTGCCAGTAGCGTTAACAGGGGCGGCTATGGCTACACCTTC. This codes for CASSVNRGGYGYTF.